This record looks at one T cell receptor beta chain sequence and its context. Its antigen is currently unknown. The data originate from a study of cytomegalovirus exposure and HLA in healthy donors. The PCR had 60 Vbeta and 13 Jbeta primers. TCRdb's copy holds only in-frame clones and misses some; the assay was immunoSEQ multiplex PCR. Among 150,000 to 200,000 clones listed, roughly 80% were seen once. Donors were nominally healthy when sampled, though unrecorded immune exposures were likely. Germline CDR1 reads SGHRS; CDR2 reads YFSETQ. This CDR3 has 16 residues. The V end lost 0 bases, the J end lost 0 bases, and 11 bases lay between the germline ends. Study-wide results and limits: The study designated around 150 TCR beta chains cytomegalovirus-associated. A link between a missense DCLRE1C variant and TCR beta V- and J-gene trimming emerged from a later analysis. Productive rates of about 87% or about 30% were seen for most TCR beta V segments in an earlier analysis.

The receptor's source is a woman under 30 in good health and CMV-seronegative. The gene calls are TRBV5-1 and TRBJ2-3; weak D call: TRBD2 (5 bases). Sequencing was done on a sample of PBMCs. Written as DNA, the CDR3 is TGCGCCAGCAGCTTGGGTTTGCGGACTAGCACAGATACGCAGTATTTT. Protein: CASSLGLRTSTDTQYF.